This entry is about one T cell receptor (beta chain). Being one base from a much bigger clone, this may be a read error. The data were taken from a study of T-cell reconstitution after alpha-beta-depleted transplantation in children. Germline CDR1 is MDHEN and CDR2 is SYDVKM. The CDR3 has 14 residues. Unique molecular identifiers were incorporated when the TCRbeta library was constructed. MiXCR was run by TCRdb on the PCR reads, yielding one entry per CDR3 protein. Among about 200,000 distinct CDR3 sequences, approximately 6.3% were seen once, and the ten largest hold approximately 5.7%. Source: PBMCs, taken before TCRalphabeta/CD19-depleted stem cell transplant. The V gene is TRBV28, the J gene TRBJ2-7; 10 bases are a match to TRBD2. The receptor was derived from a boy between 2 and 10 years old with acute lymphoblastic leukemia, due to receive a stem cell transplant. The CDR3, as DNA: TGTGCCAGCAGCCCGGGGACTAGCGACTACGGGCAGTACTTC. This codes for CASSPGTSDYGQYF.